This is a list of T cell receptor beta chains from one sample in a study of post-analysis software for immune sequencing data. TCRdb used MiXCR to reprocess the PCR reads, holding one entry per CDR3 protein. The profile shows 800,000 to 950,000 distinct CDR3 sequences, about 57% of them singletons. The sequenced sample consisted of blood. These TCRs come from a girl aged 5 to 17 with multiple sclerosis. Each CDR3 is given with its conserved first and last residue. D genes are given only for firm matches. Clone sizes are given selectively: once, few, many, or a class where the clone is expanded.

cdr3_nt cdr3_aa clone_size d_call j_call v_call
TGTGCCAGCAGCTCCATTGGGCTAGCGGGGAAGAATGAGCAGTTCTTC CASSSIGLAGKNEQFF - TRBD2 TRBJ2-1 TRBV7-3
TGCGCCAGCAGACCACAGGGGTACCAAGAGACCCAGTACTTC CASRPQGYQETQYF - TRBD1 TRBJ2-5 TRBV4-1
TGCAGCGTTGGACTACTAGCGGGAGGTCACGAGCAGTACTTC CSVGLLAGGHEQYF - TRBD2 TRBJ2-7 TRBV29-1
TGTGCCAGCAACCCCGGCCAAGCTGTGACGGGCTACACCTTC CASNPGQAVTGYTF - - TRBJ1-2 TRBV3-1
TGTGCCAGCAGTACTCCGGGACTAGCTTACATTCAGTACTTC CASSTPGLAYIQYF - TRBD2 TRBJ2-4 TRBV7-8
TGTGCCACCAGCAGAGTGGGACTCCAGGATACGCAGTATTTT CATSRVGLQDTQYF few - TRBJ2-3 TRBV15
TGTGCCAGCAGCTGGACCCTAAATACGAACACCGGGGAGCTGTTTTTT CASSWTLNTNTGELFF - - TRBJ2-2 TRBV5-5
TGTGCCAGCAGCTTCGGAACTGGACGGGGAGCCGACTATGGCTACACCTTC CASSFGTGRGADYGYTF few - TRBJ1-2 TRBV7-8
TGCAGTGCGGATAAAGGGGTCCCCTCTCAGCAGTACTTC CSADKGVPSQQYF once - TRBJ2-4 TRBV20-1
TGTGCCAGCAGCTTGAAGGGAGGGACTCTTTTCGAGCAGTACTTC CASSLKGGTLFEQYF - TRBD2 TRBJ2-7 TRBV5-5
TGCAGCGTCACGGACCGTTGGACCTACGAGCAGTACTTC CSVTDRWTYEQYF - - TRBJ2-7 TRBV29-1
TGCAGTGCTAGAGATCTCGGCAGTGAGCAGTTCTTC CSARDLGSEQFF once - TRBJ2-1 TRBV20-1
TGTGCCAGCAGCCACCAGGGGAATTACTACGAGCAGTACTTC CASSHQGNYYEQYF few - TRBJ2-7 TRBV3-1
TGTGCCAGCAGCTTACGCCTCACCGCCTACAATGAGCAGTTCTTC CASSLRLTAYNEQFF - - TRBJ2-1 TRBV7-9
TGTGCCGGTGTAGGGTACCAAGAGACCCAGTACTTC CAGVGYQETQYF few - TRBJ2-5 TRBV7-9
TGTGCCTGGAGTGTTACTCAACCGGGACAGGGTTATCAGCCCCAGCATTTT CAWSVTQPGQGYQPQHF - TRBD1 TRBJ1-5 TRBV30
TGTGCCAGCAGTTTGGGGCAGGGCATAGCGGATCAGCCCCAGCATTTT CASSLGQGIADQPQHF - - TRBJ1-5 TRBV12-3/TRBV12-4
TGTGCCATCAGAGGGACAGCACATGAGACCCAGTACTTC CAIRGTAHETQYF few TRBD1 TRBJ2-5 TRBV10-3
TGTGCCAGCAGCTTAGAAGGGAGCGGAGACAAAAACATTCAGTACTTC CASSLEGSGDKNIQYF - - TRBJ2-4 TRBV7-2
TGCGCCAGCAGCCTCGCCACTCTTTTAGGTGACAATGAGCAGTTCTTC CASSLATLLGDNEQFF once - TRBJ2-1 TRBV4-1
TGTGCCAGCAGCTTAGGGGCAGGGGGCGGCAACGAGCAGTACTTC CASSLGAGGGNEQYF - TRBD1 TRBJ2-7 TRBV7-9
TGTGCCAGCAGTGAATTAGGGAGGGAGACCCAGTACTTC CASSELGRETQYF - - TRBJ2-5 TRBV25-1
TGTGCCAGCAGCCAAGTCCCCCTCGGGTATCGAGAGACCCAGTACTTC CASSQVPLGYRETQYF few - TRBJ2-5 TRBV3-1
TGTGCCAGCGGCCCGACGGGGCAGGGTAACGAAAAACTGTTTTTT CASGPTGQGNEKLFF few - TRBJ1-4 TRBV5-6
TGTGCCAGCTTGCGGGGAGGTTCGGATGAGCAGTTCTTC CASLRGGSDEQFF few - TRBJ2-1 TRBV7-9
TGCAGCGTTGAAGACCCTAGCATGATGGCCTCCCGAAGGTATGGCTACACCTTC CSVEDPSMMASRRYGYTF few - TRBJ1-2 TRBV29-1
TGTGCCAGCAGCGCGAATACCGGGACTAGTCGATTCGAGACCCAGTACTTC CASSANTGTSRFETQYF few TRBD2 TRBJ2-5 TRBV9
TGTGCCAGCAGCAAAAGAGTAGGGGCGGACGAGCAGTACTTC CASSKRVGADEQYF few - TRBJ2-7 TRBV21-1